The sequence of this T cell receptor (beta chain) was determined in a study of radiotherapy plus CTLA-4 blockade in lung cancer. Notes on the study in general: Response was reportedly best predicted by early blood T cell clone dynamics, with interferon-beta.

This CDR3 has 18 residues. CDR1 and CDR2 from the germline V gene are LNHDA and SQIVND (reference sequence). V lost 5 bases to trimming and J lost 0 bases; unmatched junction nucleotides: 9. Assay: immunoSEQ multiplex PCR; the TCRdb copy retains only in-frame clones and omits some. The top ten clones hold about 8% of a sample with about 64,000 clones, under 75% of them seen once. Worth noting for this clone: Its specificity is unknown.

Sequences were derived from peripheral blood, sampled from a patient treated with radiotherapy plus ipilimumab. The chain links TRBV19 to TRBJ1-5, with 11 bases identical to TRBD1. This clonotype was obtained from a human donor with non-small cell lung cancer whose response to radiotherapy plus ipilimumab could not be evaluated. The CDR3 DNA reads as TGTGCCAGTAGTCCGGGACAGGGGGATTTCCATAGCAATCAGCCCCAGCATTTT. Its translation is CASSPGQGDFHSNQPQHF.